Sequencing of this T cell receptor beta chain was carried out in a study of metastatic and nonmetastatic thyroid tumors. Authors' processing steps: To classify distant metastasis in papillary thyroid cancer, a model was built from CDR3 differences across clinicopathological groups. TCRdb ran MiXCR on the PCR reads. The V and J calls and clone size come from TCRdb's table, not from the authors' own analysis. The sample shows around 41,000 clones, approximately 13% of them seen only once. Trimming took 5 bases from V and 0 from J, leaving 12 bases between them. Germline CDR1 reads PRHDT; CDR2 reads FYEKMQ (reference sequence). The CDR3 is 15 amino acids. Until they underwent thyroid surgery, no patient had received any treatment. There are many counts of this clone.

The chain joins TRBV13 to TRBJ2-3; D unclear. Specimen: blood. This receptor was taken from a female donor with papillary thyroid cancer or a benign thyroid nodule (not recorded which). Some clones in this sample may be carry-over from other donors' samples. The CDR3 loop reads CASSLTPGSTDTQYF. CDR3 bases: TGTGCCAGCAGCCTAACCCCGGGTAGCACAGATACGCAGTATTTT.